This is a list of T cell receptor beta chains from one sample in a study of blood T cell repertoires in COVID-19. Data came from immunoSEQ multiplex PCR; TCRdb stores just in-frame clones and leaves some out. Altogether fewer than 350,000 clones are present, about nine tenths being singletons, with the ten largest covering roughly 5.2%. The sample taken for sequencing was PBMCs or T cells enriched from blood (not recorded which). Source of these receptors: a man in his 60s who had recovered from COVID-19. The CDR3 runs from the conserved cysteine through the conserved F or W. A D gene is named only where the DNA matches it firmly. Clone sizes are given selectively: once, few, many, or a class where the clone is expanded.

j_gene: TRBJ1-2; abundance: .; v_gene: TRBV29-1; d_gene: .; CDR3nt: TGCAGCGTTGAAGGGAATTCGGGTGGCTACACCTTC; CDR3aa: CSVEGNSGGYTF
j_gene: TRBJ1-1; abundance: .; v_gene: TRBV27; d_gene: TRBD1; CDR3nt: TGTGCCAGCAGTTTTTGGAGGACAGGGGGAGGGGTTGAAGCTTTCTTT; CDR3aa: CASSFWRTGGGVEAFF
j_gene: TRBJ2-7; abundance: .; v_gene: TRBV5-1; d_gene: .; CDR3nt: TGCGCCAGCAGCGAAACAGGGCTTAGGTCCTACGAGCAGTACTTC; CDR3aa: CASSETGLRSYEQYF
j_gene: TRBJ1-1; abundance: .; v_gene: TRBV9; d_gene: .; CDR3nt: TGTGCCAGCAGCGTAGCTCTTTTCGGCACTGAAGCTTTCTTT; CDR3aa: CASSVALFGTEAFF
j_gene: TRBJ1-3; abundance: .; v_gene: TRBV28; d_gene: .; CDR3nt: TGTGCCAGCAGCCAATTGAGCAAGGGGGGGGCGGTAGGAAACACCATATATTTT; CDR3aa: CASSQLSKGGAVGNTIYF
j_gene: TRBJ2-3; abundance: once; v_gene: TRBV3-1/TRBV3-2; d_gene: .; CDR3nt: TGTGCCAGCAGCGCGCAGGGCATGACAGATACGCAGTATTTT; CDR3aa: CASSAQGMTDTQYF
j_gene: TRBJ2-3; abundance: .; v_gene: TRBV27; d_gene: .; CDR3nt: TGTGCCAGCAGTTTTTGGCGGGGAGCTGACACAGATACGCAGTATTTT; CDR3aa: CASSFWRGADTDTQYF
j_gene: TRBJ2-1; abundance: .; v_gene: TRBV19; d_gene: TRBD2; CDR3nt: TGTGCCAGTAGTCCGCCGACTAGCGGGAGTGCCTACAATGAGCAGTTCTTC; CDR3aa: CASSPPTSGSAYNEQFF
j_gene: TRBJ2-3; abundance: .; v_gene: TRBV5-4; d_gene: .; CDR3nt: TGTGCCAGCAGCTTCTCCGGGGCAGATACGCAGTATTTT; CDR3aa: CASSFSGADTQYF
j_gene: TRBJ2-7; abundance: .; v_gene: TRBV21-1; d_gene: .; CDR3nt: TGTGCCAGCAGCCCCAGCCAAACGGCTAGCGGGAGCGTCAACTACGAGCAGTACTTC; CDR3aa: CASSPSQTASGSVNYEQYF
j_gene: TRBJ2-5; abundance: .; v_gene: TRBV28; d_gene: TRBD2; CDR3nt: TGTGCCAGCAGTCGGGGGGGGGAGACCCAGTACTTC; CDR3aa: CASSRGGETQYF
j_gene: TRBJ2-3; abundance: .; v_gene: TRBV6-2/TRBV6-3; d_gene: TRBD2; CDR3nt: TGTGCCAGCAGTTACTCCTTGGGACTAGCGGGGGGCACAGATACGCAGTATTTT; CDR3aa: CASSYSLGLAGGTDTQYF
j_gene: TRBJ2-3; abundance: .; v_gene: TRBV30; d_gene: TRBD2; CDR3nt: TGTGCCAGAGGGGAACTAGCGGGGAGCACAGATACGCAGTATTTT; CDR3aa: CARGELAGSTDTQYF
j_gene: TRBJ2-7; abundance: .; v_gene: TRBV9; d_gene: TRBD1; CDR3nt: TGTGCCAGCAGCGCCGGACAGGGTTGGATCTACGAGCAGTACTTC; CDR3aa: CASSAGQGWIYEQYF
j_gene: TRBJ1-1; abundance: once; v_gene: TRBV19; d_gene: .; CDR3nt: TGTGCCAGTAGTAAGGACGGACCCCGGAGGTTT; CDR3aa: CASSKDGPRRF
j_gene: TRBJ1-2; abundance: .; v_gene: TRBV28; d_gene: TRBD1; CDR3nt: TGTGCCAGCAAACCTACAGGGGGCTACTATGGCTACACCTTC; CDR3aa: CASKPTGGYYGYTF
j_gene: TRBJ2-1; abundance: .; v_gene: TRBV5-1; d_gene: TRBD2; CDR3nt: TGCGCCAGCAGTCAACTAGCGGTCCGCAGCAATGAGCAGTTCTTC; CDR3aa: CASSQLAVRSNEQFF
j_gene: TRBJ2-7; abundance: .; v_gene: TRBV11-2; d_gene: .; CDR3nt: TGTGCCAGCAGCATTACCGGGACATTGGCCTACGAGCAGTACTTC; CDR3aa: CASSITGTLAYEQYF
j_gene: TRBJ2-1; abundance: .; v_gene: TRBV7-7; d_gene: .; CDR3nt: TGTGCTAGCAGCCTCACCCCGGCGGGGTCCCTCAATGAGCAGTTCTTC; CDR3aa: CASSLTPAGSLNEQFF
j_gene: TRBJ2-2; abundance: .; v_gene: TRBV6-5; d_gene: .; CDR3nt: TGTGCCAGCAGTTCAGACAGGAACACCGGGGAGCTGTTTTTT; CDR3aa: CASSSDRNTGELFF
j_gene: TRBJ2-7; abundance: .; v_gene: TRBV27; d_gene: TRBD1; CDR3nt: TGTGCCAGCAGTTTAAAAGGACAGGGGGGATACGAGCAGTACTTC; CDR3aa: CASSLKGQGGYEQYF
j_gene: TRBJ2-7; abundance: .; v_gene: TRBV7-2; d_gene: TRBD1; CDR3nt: TGTGCCAGCAGCGCGGACAGGGGATTACGGGAGCAGTACTTC; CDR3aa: CASSADRGLREQYF
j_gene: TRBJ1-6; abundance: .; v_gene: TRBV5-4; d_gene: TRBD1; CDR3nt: TGTGCCAGCAGCGGTGGGACAGGGAGCTCCTATAATTCACCCCTCCACTTT; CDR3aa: CASSGGTGSSYNSPLHF
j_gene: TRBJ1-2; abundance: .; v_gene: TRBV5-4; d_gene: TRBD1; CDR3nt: TGTGCCAGCAGCTCGCCGGGACAGGGGGCGGCTAACTATGGCTACACCTTC; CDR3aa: CASSSPGQGAANYGYTF
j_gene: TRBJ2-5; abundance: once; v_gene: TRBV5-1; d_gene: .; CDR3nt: TGCGCCAGCAGCTTAAACAGTCAGACCAGGGGTGGCCAAGAGACCCAGTACTTC; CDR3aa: CASSLNSQTRGGQETQYF
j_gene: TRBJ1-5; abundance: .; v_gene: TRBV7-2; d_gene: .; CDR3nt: TGTGCCAGCAGCTTAGTATCGGGGGTTACTCAGCCCCAGCATTTT; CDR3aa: CASSLVSGVTQPQHF
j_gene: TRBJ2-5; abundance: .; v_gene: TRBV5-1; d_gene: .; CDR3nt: TGCGCCAGCAGCTTGCAACAGCCACTCCAAGAGACCCAGTACTTC; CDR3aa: CASSLQQPLQETQYF
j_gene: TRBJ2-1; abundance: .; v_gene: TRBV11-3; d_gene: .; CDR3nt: TGTGCCAGCAGCTTTGGCCAAAATGAGCAGTTCTTC; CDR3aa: CASSFGQNEQFF
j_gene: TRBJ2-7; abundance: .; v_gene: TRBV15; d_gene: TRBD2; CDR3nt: TGTGCCACCAGCGGGGGACTAGCGGGTGTTTACGAGCAGTACTTC; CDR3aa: CATSGGLAGVYEQYF
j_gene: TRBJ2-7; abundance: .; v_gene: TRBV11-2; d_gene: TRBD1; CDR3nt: TGTGCCAGCAGCTGGGGACAGGGCTTTATCTACGAGCAGTACTTC; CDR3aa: CASSWGQGFIYEQYF
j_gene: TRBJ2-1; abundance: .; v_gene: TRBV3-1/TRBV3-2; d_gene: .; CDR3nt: TGTGCCAGCAGCCCTGGGGGGGGCCTATCCTACAATGAGCAGTTCTTC; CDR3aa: CASSPGGGLSYNEQFF
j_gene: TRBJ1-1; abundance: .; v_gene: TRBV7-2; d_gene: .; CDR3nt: TGTGCCAGCAGCTTAAACGCAGGTGAAGCTTTCTTT; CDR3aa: CASSLNAGEAFF
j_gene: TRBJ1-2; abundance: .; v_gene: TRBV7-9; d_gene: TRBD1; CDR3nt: TGTGCCAGCACGAGACAGGGTAACTATGGCTACACCTTC; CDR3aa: CASTRQGNYGYTF
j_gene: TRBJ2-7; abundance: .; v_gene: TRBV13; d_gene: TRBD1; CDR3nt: TGTGCCAGCAGCCCCCGACAGGGCCCTCACGAGCAGTACTTC; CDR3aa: CASSPRQGPHEQYF
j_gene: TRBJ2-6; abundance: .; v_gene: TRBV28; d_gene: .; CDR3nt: TGTGCAGCAGCAGTAGGGGGAAGTACCAACGTCCTGACTTTC; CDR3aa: CAAAVGGSTNVLTF
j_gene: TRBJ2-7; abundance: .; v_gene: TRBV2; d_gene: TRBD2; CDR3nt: TGTGCCAGCAGAGTGACTAGCGGGAGCTACGAGCAGTACTTC; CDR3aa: CASRVTSGSYEQYF
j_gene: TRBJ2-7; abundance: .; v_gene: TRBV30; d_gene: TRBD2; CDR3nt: TGTGCCTGGAGACCAGCGGGAGGGCTCTACGAGCAGTACTTC; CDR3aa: CAWRPAGGLYEQYF
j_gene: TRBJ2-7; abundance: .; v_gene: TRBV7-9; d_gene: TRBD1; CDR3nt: TGTGCCAGCAGCTTACTTAGGACAGGAAAAGACGAGCAGTACTTC; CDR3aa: CASSLLRTGKDEQYF
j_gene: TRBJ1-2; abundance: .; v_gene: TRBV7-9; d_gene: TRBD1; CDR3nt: TGTGCCAGCAGCCCCCAGACAGGGGCAGGTGGCTACACCTTC; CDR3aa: CASSPQTGAGGYTF
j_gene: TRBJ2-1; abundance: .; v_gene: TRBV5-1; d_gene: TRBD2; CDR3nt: TGCGCCAGCAGCTTGCCACGACTAGCGGGAGCCTACAATGAGCAGTTCTTC; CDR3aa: CASSLPRLAGAYNEQFF
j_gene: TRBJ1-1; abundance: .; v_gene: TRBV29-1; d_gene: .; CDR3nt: TGCAGCGTTGAGAGGGCCACTGAAGCTTTCTTT; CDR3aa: CSVERATEAFF
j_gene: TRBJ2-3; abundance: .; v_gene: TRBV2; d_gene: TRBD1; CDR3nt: TGTGCCGGGAAGACAGGGGGGAGCACAGATACGCAGTATTTT; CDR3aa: CAGKTGGSTDTQYF
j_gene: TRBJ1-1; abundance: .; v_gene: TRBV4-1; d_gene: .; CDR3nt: TGCGCCAGCAGCCAAGATTGGCTCCTCACTGAAGCTTTCTTT; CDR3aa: CASSQDWLLTEAFF
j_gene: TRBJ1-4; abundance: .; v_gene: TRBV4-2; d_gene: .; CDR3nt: TGTGCCAGCAGCCAAGGACGCGCAGGGGAAGAAAAACTGTTTTTT; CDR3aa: CASSQGRAGEEKLFF
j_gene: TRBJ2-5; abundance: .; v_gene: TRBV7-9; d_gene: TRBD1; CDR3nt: TGTGCCAGCAGCTTAGACGGGGCAGGGGGCCACGAGACCCAGTACTTC; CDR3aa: CASSLDGAGGHETQYF
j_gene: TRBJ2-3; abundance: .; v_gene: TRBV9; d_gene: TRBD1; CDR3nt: TGTGCCAGCAGCGTAGGACAGGGTAGCACAGATACGCAGTATTTT; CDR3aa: CASSVGQGSTDTQYF
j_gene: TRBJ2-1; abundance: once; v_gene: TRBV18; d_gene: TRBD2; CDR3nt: TGTGCCAGCTCACCCGAACTAGCGGGGAGCAATGAGCAGTTCTTC; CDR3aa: CASSPELAGSNEQFF
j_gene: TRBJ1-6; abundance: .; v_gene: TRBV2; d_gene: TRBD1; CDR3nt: TGTGCCAGCAGTAACAGGGGGCGCGGACCCCTCCACTTT; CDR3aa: CASSNRGRGPLHF
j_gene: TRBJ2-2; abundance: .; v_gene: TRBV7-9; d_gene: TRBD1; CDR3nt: TGTGCCAGCAGCCTCCGGACAGGGGGTACCGGGGAGCTGTTTTTT; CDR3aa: CASSLRTGGTGELFF
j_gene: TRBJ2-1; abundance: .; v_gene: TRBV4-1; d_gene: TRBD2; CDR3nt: TGCGCCAGCAGCCAAGGGGTAGCGGGAGGGTACAATGAGCAGTTCTTC; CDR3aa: CASSQGVAGGYNEQFF
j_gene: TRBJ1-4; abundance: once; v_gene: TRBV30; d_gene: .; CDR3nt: TGTGCCTGGAGTAGAGGTGCCAGTGAAAAACTGTTTTTT; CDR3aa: CAWSRGASEKLFF
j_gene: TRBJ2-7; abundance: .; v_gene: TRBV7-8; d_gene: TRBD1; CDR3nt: TGTGCCAGCAGCTTAAGTGGGGACAGGTCCTACGAGCAGTACTTC; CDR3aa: CASSLSGDRSYEQYF
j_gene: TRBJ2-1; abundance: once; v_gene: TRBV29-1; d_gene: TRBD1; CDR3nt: TGCAGCGTCAAGACGACTGGGACAGGGAGAAATGAGCAGTTCTTC; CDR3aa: CSVKTTGTGRNEQFF
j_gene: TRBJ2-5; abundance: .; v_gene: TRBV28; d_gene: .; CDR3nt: TGTGCCAGCACCAGAGCGACAGAGACCCAGTACTTC; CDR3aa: CASTRATETQYF
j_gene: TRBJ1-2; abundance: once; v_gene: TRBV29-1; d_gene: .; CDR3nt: TGCAGCGTGTCAGGGGCAGGTGGATATGGCTACACCTTC; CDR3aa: CSVSGAGGYGYTF
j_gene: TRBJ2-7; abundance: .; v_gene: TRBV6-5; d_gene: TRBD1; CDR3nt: TGTGCCAGCATCCGACAGGGGGCCTACGAGCAGTACTTC; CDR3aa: CASIRQGAYEQYF
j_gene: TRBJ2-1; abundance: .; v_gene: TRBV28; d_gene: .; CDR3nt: TGTGCCAGCAGTGAGTCTAGCGCCATCTACAATGAGCAGTTCTTC; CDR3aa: CASSESSAIYNEQFF
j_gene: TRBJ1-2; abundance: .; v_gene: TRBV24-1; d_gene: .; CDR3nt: TGTGCCACCAGTGATTTGTGGCAGGGTAGCGGCTACACCTTC; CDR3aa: CATSDLWQGSGYTF